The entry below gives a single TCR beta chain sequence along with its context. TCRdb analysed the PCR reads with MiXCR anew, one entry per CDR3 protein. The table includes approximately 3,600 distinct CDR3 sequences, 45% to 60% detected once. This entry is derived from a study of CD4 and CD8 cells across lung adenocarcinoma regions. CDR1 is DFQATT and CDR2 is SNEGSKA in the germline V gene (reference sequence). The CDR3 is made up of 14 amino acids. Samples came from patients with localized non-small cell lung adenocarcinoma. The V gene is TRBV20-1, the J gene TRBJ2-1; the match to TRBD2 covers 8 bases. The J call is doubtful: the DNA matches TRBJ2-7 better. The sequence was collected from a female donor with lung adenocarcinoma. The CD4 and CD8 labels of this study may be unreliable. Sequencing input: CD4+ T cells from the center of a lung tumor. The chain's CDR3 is CSAREGTRDYEQYF. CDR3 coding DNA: TGCAGTGCTAGAGAGGGGACTAGGGATTACGAGCAGTACTTC.